The 24 T cell receptor beta chains listed next were all sequenced from one sample in a study of blood T cells in healthy people across ages. Then a second PCR, running roughly 7 to 11 cycles, was carried out with a sample-barcoded 5' primer and a J-beta primer mix. TCRdb processed the 5' RACE reads anew with MiXCR; each CDR3 protein has one entry. The data show some 940,000 distinct CDR3 sequences, about 29% seen once. The same specimen was also included in a second study, on T cells of mothers and their children.

Sequencing used blood. The source of these receptors is a woman aged 40 to 55 in good health.

The gene calls are TRBV2 and TRBJ2-1, with D possibly being TRBD2 (5 bases). The tail of the sequence fits TRBJ2-7 better, so the J call may be wrong. Germline-derived CDR1 and CDR2 are SNHLY and FYNNEI. This CDR3 comprises 15 residues. The CDR3 bases are TGTGCCAGCAGTCTAGCCGCTAGCTCCTACAATGAGCAGTACTTC. As protein: CASSLAASSYNEQYF.

This clonotype was seen more than once but under ten times. The chain combines TRBV5-1 with TRBJ1-1, with 7 bases fitting TRBD1. V shed 0 bases, J shed 3 bases, and the junction held 11 bases outside the gene matches. The CDR3 is made up of 17 amino acids. Germline loops: CDR1 SGHRS, CDR2 YFSETQ. The CDR3 DNA reads TGCGCCAGCAGCTTGGCCGGTGTAGGGACAGCGGACACTGAAGCTTTCTTT. Translating gives CASSLAGVGTADTEAFF.

Ten or more counts support this clonotype. The rearrangement links TRBV20-1 to TRBJ2-7; D possibly corresponds to TRBD2 (5 bases). Per the germline V gene, CDR1 is DFQATT and CDR2 is SNEGSKA (reference sequence). V lost 0 bases and J lost 0, with 12 bases in between. The CDR3 totals 15 residues. The CDR3 region has the DNA TGCAGTGCTAGAGATATCGCGGGCCCCTCCTACGAGCAGTACTTC. Encoded protein: CSARDIAGPSYEQYF.

This clonotype is medium-sized in the sample. The chain recombines TRBV28 with TRBJ2-7, with D possibly called TRBD1 or TRBD2 (5 bases each). CDR3 length: 13 residues. CDR1 MDHEN and CDR2 SYDVKM come from the germline V gene. V lost 2 bases to trimming and J lost 5 bases, with 10 bases between them. CDR3 coding DNA: TGTGCCAGCAGTTTAGTAGGGACCAACGAGCAGTACTTC. This codes for CASSLVGTNEQYF. The variable domain in full, completed from reference TRBV28 and TRBJ2-7, reads DVKVTQSSRYLVKRTGEKVFLECVQDMDHENMFWYRQDPGLGLRLIYFSYDVKMKEKGDIPEGYSVSREKKERFSLILESASTNQTSMYLCASSLVGTNEQYFGPGTRLTVT.

This clonotype was seen ten or more times. V is TRBV29-1 and J is TRBJ2-7; D tentatively reads TRBD1 or TRBD2 (5 bases each). V was shortened by 4 bases and J by 6 bases, with 10 bases between the two germline ends. Germline CDR1 is SQVTM and CDR2 is ANQGSEA. This CDR3 region has 11 residues. Written as DNA, the CDR3 is TGCAGCGTTGGAGGGGTGGGCGAGCAGTACTTC. This gives the protein CSVGGVGEQYF.

This clonotype was picked up a small number of times. This chain links TRBV6-5 with TRBJ2-7; 9 positions agree with TRBD2. V lost 0 bases to trimming and J lost 2 bases; unmatched junction nucleotides: 5. Germline CDR1 MNHEY, CDR2 SVGAGI. The CDR3 contains 16 residues. The CDR3: CASSYSPSGEPYEQYF. The CDR3 DNA is TGTGCCAGCAGTTACTCTCCTAGCGGGGAACCCTACGAGCAGTACTTC.

The chain links TRBV5-1 to TRBJ1-2; no definite D call. Germline CDR1 and CDR2: SGHRS and YFSETQ. The V gene lost 5 bases and the J gene lost 7 bases, with 15 bases spanning the gap. The CDR3 has 13 residues. The CDR3 protein is CASRLDGPSGYTF. CDR3 coding DNA: TGCGCCAGCAGACTAGACGGCCCTAGTGGCTACACCTTC.

This chain connects TRBV20-1 to TRBJ1-1; D may be TRBD1 (5 bases). Deletions cut 6 bases from V and 0 bases from J, with 17 bases between. Germline values: CDR1 DFQATT, CDR2 SNEGSKA (reference sequence). The CDR3 is 15 amino acids. The CDR3 nucleotides are TGCAGTGCGAGCAATCCGGGACCGGTGAACACTGAAGCTTTCTTT. Its protein product is CSASNPGPVNTEAFF.

This clonotype was seen a handful of times. V is TRBV18 and J is TRBJ1-1, with D perhaps matching TRBD1 (5 bases). CDR1 and CDR2 (germline): KGHSH, LQKENI. There are 14 residues in the CDR3. V lost 3 bases and J lost 4, with 12 bases in between. The CDR3 bases are TGTGCCAGCTCACCCACCGGGGGAAGCACTGAAGCTTTCTTT. Translating gives CASSPTGGSTEAFF.

This clonotype was recorded many times. V usage is TRBV27 and J usage is TRBJ2-1, with TRBD1 matching 9 bases. After removal of 5 bases from V and 2 bases from J, the junction contained 1 base not matched to a gene. Germline CDR1 MNHEY, CDR2 SMNVEV (reference sequence). This CDR3 region has 14 residues. Written as DNA, the CDR3 is TGTGCCAGCAGTCGACAGGGGGCCTACAATGAGCAGTTCTTC. Translating it yields CASSRQGAYNEQFF.

The chain employs TRBV20-1 and TRBJ2-3; 7 bases line up with TRBD2. This CDR3 comprises 16 residues. The germline V gene has CDR1 DFQATT and CDR2 SNEGSKA (reference sequence). The ends lost 0 bases at V and 2 bases at J; junction bases unmatched: 8. In DNA, the CDR3 is TGCAGTGCTAGAGATCCGAGCGGGGCTTCCACAGATACGCAGTATTTT. Its protein is CSARDPSGASTDTQYF.

This chain links TRBV3-1 with TRBJ1-4; 9 bases agree with TRBD1. The CDR3 consists of 16 residues. Per germline, CDR1 LGHDT and CDR2 YNNKEL (reference sequence). Trimming cost V 2 bases and J 8 bases; bases outside gene matches: 9. CDR3 amino acids: CASSQPLTGGDEKLFF. For the CDR3, the DNA is TGTGCCAGCAGCCAACCTTTGACAGGGGGTGACGAAAAACTGTTTTTT.

Notes on this clonotype: A much larger clone lies one base from this, so it may be a read error. The chain recombines TRBV7-2 with TRBJ2-7, with D perhaps TRBD2 (6 bases). Matching the DNA end better, TRBJ2-1 makes the J call doubtful. Looked up from germline, CDR1 is SGHTA and CDR2 is FQGNSA. The CDR3 runs 13 residues. The DNA of the CDR3 is TGTGCCAGCAGCTCTAGCGCCGCCTACGAGCAGTTCTTC. Its protein is CASSSSAAYEQFF.

The V call is TRBV10-3, the J call TRBJ1-1; TRBD1 might be the D (6 bases). The germline CDR1 and CDR2 sequences are ENHRY and SYGVKD. The V gene lost 4 bases and the J gene lost 4 bases, with 10 bases spanning the gap. The CDR3 covers 13 residues. DNA for the CDR3: TGTGCCATCAGTGCCGGGGGGGCCACTGAAGCTTTCTTT. Protein product: CAISAGGATEAFF.

This clonotype came up a few times. A clone one base away is much larger, so this may be a read error. The chain links TRBV20-1 to TRBJ2-5; TRBD2 agrees at 7 bases. The end of the DNA fits TRBJ2-7 better, so the J call may be wrong. The CDR3 contains 13 residues. Germline-derived CDR1 and CDR2 are DFQATT and SNEGSKA (reference sequence). CDR3 region: CSARETSRDEQYF. Here the CDR3 DNA reads TGCAGTGCTAGAGAGACTAGCAGAGACGAGCAGTACTTC.

This clonotype was observed a handful of times. V gene TRBV5-1 combines with J gene TRBJ2-1, with D possibly being TRBD2 (6 bases). This CDR3 comprises 17 residues. V lost 0 bases and J 1 base, leaving 14 bases between the germline ends. Germline V gene lookup returns CDR1 SGHRS and CDR2 YFSETQ. The CDR3 spells CASSLASGPTSYNEQFF. For the CDR3, the DNA is TGCGCCAGCAGCTTGGCGAGCGGGCCGACTTCCTACAATGAGCAGTTCTTC.

J is TRBJ1-1 and V is TRBV20-1; the D is unclear. There are 14 residues in the CDR3. CDR1 is DFQATT, CDR2 SNEGSKA, per germline (reference sequence). V was pared by 5 bases and J by 1 base, with 14 bases between. The CDR3 loop is CSAPPAPGNTEAFF. In DNA form, the CDR3 reads TGCAGTGCTCCCCCAGCTCCCGGGAACACTGAAGCTTTCTTT.

The chain recombines TRBV9 with TRBJ2-7, with 7 nucleotides matching TRBD1. The CDR3 length is 14 residues. V lost 3 bases and J lost 3; bases outside the gene matches: 6. Germline values: CDR1 SGDLS, CDR2 YYNGEE. CDR3 in amino acids: CASSAPGQYYEQYF. CDR3 DNA: TGTGCCAGCAGCGCGCCGGGACAGTACTACGAGCAGTACTTC. Looking up the rest from reference TRBV9 and TRBJ2-7 gives the full variable domain: DSGVTQTPKHLITATGQRVTLRCSPRSGDLSVYWYQQSLDQGLQFLIQYYNGEERAKGNILERFSAQQFPDLHSELNLSSLELGDSALYFCASSAPGQYYEQYFGPGTRLTVT.

For this clonotype: A single base separates this from a much larger clone, so it may be a read error. V and J are TRBV20-1 and TRBJ2-7, with 10 bases identical to TRBD2. The CDR3 extends over 15 amino acids. Germline values: CDR1 DFQATT, CDR2 SNEGSKA (reference sequence). The CDR3: CSTSKASGGSYEQYF. CDR3 sequence (DNA): TGCAGTACTAGTAAGGCTAGCGGGGGCTCCTACGAGCAGTACTTC.

V and J are TRBV11-2 and TRBJ2-1; a weak D match, TRBD2 (6 bases). The CDR3 loop spans 14 amino acids. Germline assignment: CDR1 SGHAT and CDR2 FQNNGV. Trimming shortened V by 4 bases and J by 7 bases, and 14 bases separated the two germline ends. CDR3 DNA: TGTGCCAGCAGCTCCCTTGGACTACCGAATGAGCAGTTCTTC. Translation gives CASSSLGLPNEQFF.

With regard to this clonotype: One end of the junction does not line up with germline, which may come from a read error. This rearrangement joins TRBV2 to TRBJ2-1; weak D call: TRBD1 (6 bases). CDR3 length equals 16 residues. From germline, CDR1 is SNHLY and CDR2 FYNNEI. DNA of the CDR3: TGTGCCAGCAGCGAAACAGGGTTGCGGTCCTGCAATGAGCAGTTCTTC. Its protein product is CASSETGLRSCNEQFF.

Many counts were recorded for this clonotype. This chain uses TRBV3-1 with TRBJ1-5; maybe TRBD1 (5 bases). The germline CDR1 and CDR2 sequences are LGHDT and YNNKEL (reference sequence). This CDR3 is built from 15 residues. Trimming pared 1 base from V and 2 bases from J, leaving 9 bases between. CDR3: CASSQAAGRNQPQHF. The CDR3 DNA follows: TGTGCCAGCAGCCAAGCGGCAGGGCGCAATCAGCCCCAGCATTTT.

This clonotype occurred a few times. The chain joins TRBV6-6 to TRBJ1-2, with D unclear. CDR1 MNHNY and CDR2 SVGAGI come from the germline V gene (reference sequence). The CDR3 totals 14 residues. V dropped 5 bases and J dropped 2 bases, with 12 bases sitting between them. CDR3: CASSPPEGNYGYTF. CDR3 DNA sequence: TGTGCCAGCAGTCCCCCGGAGGGAAACTATGGCTACACCTTC.

This clonotype has a handful of counts. The chain links TRBV4-1 to TRBJ2-7; 14 positions match TRBD2. The V gene end was trimmed by 8 bases and the J gene end by 7 bases; junction bases not matched to a gene: 10. Germline CDR1 is MGHRA and CDR2 is YSYEKL. The CDR3 is 15 amino acids. The CDR3 DNA reads as TGCGCCAGCTCCCTACCCGGGACTAGCGGGGGTGAGCAGTACTTC. Translating gives CASSLPGTSGGEQYF.